This TCR beta chain was sequenced during a study of early T cells in non-severe SARS-CoV-2 infection. V was cut by 7 bases and J by 4 bases, with 20 bases left in between. The germline V gene encodes CDR1 MNHEY and CDR2 SVGAGI. The CDR3 is 17 amino acids. TCRdb called the 5' RACE reads again in MiXCR, with one record for every CDR3 protein. The table shows 55,000 to 70,000 distinct CDR3 sequences, with approximately 12% occurring only once. This clonotype was recorded many times. The sample was whole blood, taken at baseline. The genes are TRBV6-5 and TRBJ2-6; D remains ambiguous. This clonotype was sampled from an adult who was a healthcare worker with PCR-confirmed SARS-CoV-2 infection or an uninfected control (not recorded which). The donor label of this sample is uncertain. This CDR3 is CASTTIDGTIGANVLTF. The CDR3 region has the DNA TGTGCCAGCACCACAATCGACGGAACAATAGGGGCCAACGTCCTGACTTTC.